A selection of T cell receptor beta chains follows, all from one sample in a study of blood T cell repertoires in COVID-19. Sequencing was performed with immunoSEQ multiplex PCR; in TCRdb, only in-frame clones are kept and a portion is missing. This table has some 110,000 clones, about nine tenths appearing once. The sequenced sample was peripheral blood. Receptors originate from a man aged 35 to 55 with acute or convalescent COVID-19. The CDR3 runs from the conserved cysteine through the conserved F or W. Part of the rows lack a size; the others show once, few, many or a class for expanded clones.

J: TRBJ1-2; V: TRBV30; size: NA; length: 14; CDR3: CAWSEVQGDYGYTF
J: TRBJ1-3; V: TRBV4-2; size: NA; length: 14; CDR3: CASSQGPSGNTIYF
J: TRBJ2-1; V: TRBV2; size: NA; length: 12; CDR3: CASSELTGSRFF
J: TRBJ1-5; V: TRBV19; size: NA; length: 16; CDR3: CASSARGGTGNQPQHF
J: TRBJ2-7; V: TRBV19; size: NA; length: 15; CDR3: CASKRSSGASYEQYF
J: TRBJ1-1; V: TRBV25-1; size: once; length: 12; CDR3: CAGKTENTEAFF
J: TRBJ2-3; V: TRBV11-2; size: NA; length: 16; CDR3: CASSLDAGGSTDTQYF
J: TRBJ2-1; V: TRBV5-1; size: NA; length: 15; CDR3: CASSLSGPAYNEQFF
J: TRBJ2-7; V: TRBV5-4; size: NA; length: 16; CDR3: CASSLAASGDPYEQYF
J: TRBJ1-1; V: TRBV29-1; size: NA; length: 13; CDR3: CSAARGTGSEAFF
J: TRBJ1-6; V: TRBV14; size: NA; length: 15; CDR3: CASSPGQSYNSPLHF
J: TRBJ1-2; V: TRBV27; size: few; length: 14; CDR3: CASSLGQGHYGYTF
J: TRBJ2-1; V: TRBV12-2; size: NA; length: 15; CDR3: CASRLGGLSYNEQFF
J: TRBJ2-7; V: TRBV5-1; size: NA; length: 16; CDR3: CASSLNFGRASAEQYF
J: TRBJ1-1; V: TRBV7-9; size: once; length: 14; CDR3: CASSLGGANTEAFF
J: TRBJ2-7; V: TRBV10-1; size: few; length: 11; CDR3: CASSAGHEQYF
J: TRBJ1-5; V: TRBV5-1; size: NA; length: 16; CDR3: CASSHGDGRDNQPQHF
J: TRBJ2-1; V: TRBV6-1; size: NA; length: 16; CDR3: CASSAVGGSLYNEQFF
J: TRBJ1-2; V: TRBV30; size: NA; length: 14; CDR3: CAWSVYTGGSGYTF
J: TRBJ2-5; V: TRBV7-2; size: once; length: 15; CDR3: CASSYNRGLIETQYF
J: TRBJ1-1; V: TRBV29-1; size: NA; length: 15; CDR3: CSVEIHRGPTPEAFF
J: TRBJ2-1; V: TRBV3-1/TRBV3-2; size: NA; length: 12; CDR3: CASGTSYNEQFF
J: TRBJ1-3; V: TRBV4-3; size: NA; length: 16; CDR3: CASSRDVQGYEGTIYF
J: TRBJ2-2; V: TRBV19; size: NA; length: 15; CDR3: CASSASDFLTGELFF
J: TRBJ1-1; V: TRBV6-1; size: NA; length: 16; CDR3: CASSERRGAGNTEAFF
J: TRBJ1-2; V: TRBV30; size: NA; length: 13; CDR3: CAWSVAGNYGYTF
J: TRBJ1-4; V: TRBV5-1; size: NA; length: 12; CDR3: CASSLDLGQLFF
J: TRBJ2-3; V: TRBV2; size: NA; length: 14; CDR3: CASSGATYTDTQYF
J: TRBJ2-1; V: TRBV27; size: once; length: 13; CDR3: CASSSGLAGRGFF